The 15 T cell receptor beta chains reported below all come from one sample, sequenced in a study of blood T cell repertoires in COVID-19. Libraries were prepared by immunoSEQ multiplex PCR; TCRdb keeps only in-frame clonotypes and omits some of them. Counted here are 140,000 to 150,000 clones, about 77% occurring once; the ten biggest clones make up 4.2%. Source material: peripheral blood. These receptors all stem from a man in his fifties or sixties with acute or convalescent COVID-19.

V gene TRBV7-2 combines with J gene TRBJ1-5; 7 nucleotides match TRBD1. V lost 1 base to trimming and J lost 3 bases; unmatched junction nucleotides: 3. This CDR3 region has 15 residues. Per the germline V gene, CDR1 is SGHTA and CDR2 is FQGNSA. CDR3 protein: CASSLGGGNNQPQHF. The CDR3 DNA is TGTGCCAGCAGCTTAGGAGGGGGCAACAATCAGCCCCAGCATTTT.

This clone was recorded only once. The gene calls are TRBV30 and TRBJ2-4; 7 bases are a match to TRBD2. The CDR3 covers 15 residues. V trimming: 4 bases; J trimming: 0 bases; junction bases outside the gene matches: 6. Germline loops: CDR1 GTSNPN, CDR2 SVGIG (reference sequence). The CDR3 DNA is TGTGCCTGGACCTCAGCGGGACTAGCCAAAAACATTCAGTACTTC. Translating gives CAWTSAGLAKNIQYF.

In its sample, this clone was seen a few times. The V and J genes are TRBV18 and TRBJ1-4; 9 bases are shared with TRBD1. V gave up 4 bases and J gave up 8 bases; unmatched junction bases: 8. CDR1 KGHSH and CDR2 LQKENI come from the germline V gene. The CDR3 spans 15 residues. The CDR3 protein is CASSLTGGGDEKLFF. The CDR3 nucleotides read TGTGCCAGCTCACTTACAGGGGGCGGCGACGAAAAACTGTTTTTT.

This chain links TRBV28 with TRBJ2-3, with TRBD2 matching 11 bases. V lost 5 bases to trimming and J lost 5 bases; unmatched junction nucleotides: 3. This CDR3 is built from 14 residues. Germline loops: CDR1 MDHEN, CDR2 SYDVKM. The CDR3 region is CASSIAGGIDTQYF. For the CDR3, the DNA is TGTGCCAGCAGTATAGCGGGAGGGATAGATACGCAGTATTTT.

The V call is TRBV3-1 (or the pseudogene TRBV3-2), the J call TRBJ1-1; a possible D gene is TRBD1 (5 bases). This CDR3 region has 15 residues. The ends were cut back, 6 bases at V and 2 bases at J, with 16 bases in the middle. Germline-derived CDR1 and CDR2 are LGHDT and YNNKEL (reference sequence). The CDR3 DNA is TGTGCCAGCAGAGCAGGGAATCTGCTAAACACTGAAGCTTTCTTT. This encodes CASRAGNLLNTEAFF.

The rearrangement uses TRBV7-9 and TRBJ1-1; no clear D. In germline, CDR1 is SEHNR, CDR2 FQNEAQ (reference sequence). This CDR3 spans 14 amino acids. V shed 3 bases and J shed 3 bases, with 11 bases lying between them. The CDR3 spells CASSLLSRDTEAFF. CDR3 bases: TGTGCCAGCAGCTTGCTAAGCCGCGACACTGAAGCTTTCTTT.

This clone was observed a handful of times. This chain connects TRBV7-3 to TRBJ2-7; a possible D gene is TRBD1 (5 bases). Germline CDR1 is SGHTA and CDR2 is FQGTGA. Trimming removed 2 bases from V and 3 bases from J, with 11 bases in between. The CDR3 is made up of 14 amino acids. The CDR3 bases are TGTGCCAGCAGCTTATTGACAGCCCACTACGAGCAGTACTTC. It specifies CASSLLTAHYEQYF.

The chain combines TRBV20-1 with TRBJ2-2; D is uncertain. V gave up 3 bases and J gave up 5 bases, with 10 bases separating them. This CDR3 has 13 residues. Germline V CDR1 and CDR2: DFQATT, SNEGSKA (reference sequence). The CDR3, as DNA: TGCAGTGCTAGTAGCTCGTATACCGGGGAGCTGTTTTTT. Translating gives CSASSSYTGELFF.

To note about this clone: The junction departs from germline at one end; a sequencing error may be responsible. Here the CDR3 reads CASSVPSRSFNEQFF. The CDR3 coding sequence is TGTGCCAGCAGTGTTCCTAGCAGGTCCTTCAATGAGCAGTTCTTC. V gene TRBV2 combines with J gene TRBJ2-1; perhaps TRBD2 as D (5 bases). In germline, CDR1 is SNHLY, CDR2 FYNNEI. CDR3 length: 15 residues.

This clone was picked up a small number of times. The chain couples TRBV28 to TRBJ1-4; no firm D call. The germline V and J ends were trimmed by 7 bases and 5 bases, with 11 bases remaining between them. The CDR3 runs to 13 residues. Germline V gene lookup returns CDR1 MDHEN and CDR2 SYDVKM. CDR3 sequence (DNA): TGTGCCAGCAATACTCCAGGAAATGAAAAACTGTTTTTT. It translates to CASNTPGNEKLFF.

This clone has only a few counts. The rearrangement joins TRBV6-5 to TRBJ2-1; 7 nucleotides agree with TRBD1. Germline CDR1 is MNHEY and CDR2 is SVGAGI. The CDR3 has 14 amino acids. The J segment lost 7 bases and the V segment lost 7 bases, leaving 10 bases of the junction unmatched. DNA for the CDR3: TGTGCCAGCAATCAAGGCGGACAGGTAAATGAGCAGTTCTTC. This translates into CASNQGGQVNEQFF.

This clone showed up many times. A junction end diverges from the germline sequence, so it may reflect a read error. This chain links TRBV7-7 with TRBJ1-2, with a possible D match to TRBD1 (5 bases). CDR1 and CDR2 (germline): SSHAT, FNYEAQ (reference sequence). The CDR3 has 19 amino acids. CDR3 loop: CASSSLAHQIGGTLYGYTF. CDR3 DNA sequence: TGTGCTAGCAGTTCATTGGCCCATCAAATAGGCGGGACTCTCTATGGCTACACCTTC.

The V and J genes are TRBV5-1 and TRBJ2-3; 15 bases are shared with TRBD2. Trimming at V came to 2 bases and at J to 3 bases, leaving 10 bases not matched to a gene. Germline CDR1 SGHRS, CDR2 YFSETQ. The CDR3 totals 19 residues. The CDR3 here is CASSFGGLAGGPRTDTQYF. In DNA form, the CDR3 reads TGCGCCAGCAGCTTTGGCGGACTAGCGGGAGGGCCAAGGACAGATACGCAGTATTTT.

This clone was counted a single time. CDR3 loop: CASRVGGEETQYF. In nucleotides, the CDR3 is TGCGCCAGCAGGGTGGGGGGAGAAGAGACCCAGTACTTC. The rearrangement links TRBV5-1 to TRBJ2-5; the D gene is possibly TRBD2 (6 bases). Deletions cut 5 bases from V and 3 bases from J, with 11 bases between. The CDR3 extends over 13 amino acids. Germline V lookup: CDR1 SGHRS, CDR2 YFSETQ.

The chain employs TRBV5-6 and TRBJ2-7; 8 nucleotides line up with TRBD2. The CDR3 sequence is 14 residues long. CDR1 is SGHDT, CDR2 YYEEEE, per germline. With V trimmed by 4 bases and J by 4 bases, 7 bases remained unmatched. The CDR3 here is CASSRGGRNYEQYF. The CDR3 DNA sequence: TGTGCCAGCAGCCGGGGGGGTAGGAATTACGAGCAGTACTTC. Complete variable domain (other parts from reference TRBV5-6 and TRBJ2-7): DAGVTQSPTHLIKTRGQQVTLRCSPKSGHDTVSWYQQALGQGPQFIFQYYEEEERQRGNFPDRFSGHQFPNYSSELNVNALLLGDSALYLCASSRGGRNYEQYFGPGTRLTVT.